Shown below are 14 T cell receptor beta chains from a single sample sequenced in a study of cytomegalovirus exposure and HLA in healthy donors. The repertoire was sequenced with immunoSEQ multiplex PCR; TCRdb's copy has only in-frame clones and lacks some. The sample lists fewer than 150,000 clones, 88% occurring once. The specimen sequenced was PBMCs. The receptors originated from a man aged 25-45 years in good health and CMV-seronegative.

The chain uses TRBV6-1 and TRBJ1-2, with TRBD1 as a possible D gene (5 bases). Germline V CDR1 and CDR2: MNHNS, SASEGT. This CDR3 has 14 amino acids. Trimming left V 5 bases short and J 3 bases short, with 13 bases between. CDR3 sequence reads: CASSTVDIDYGYTF. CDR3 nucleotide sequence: TGTGCCAGCAGTACTGTGGACATCGACTATGGCTACACCTTC.

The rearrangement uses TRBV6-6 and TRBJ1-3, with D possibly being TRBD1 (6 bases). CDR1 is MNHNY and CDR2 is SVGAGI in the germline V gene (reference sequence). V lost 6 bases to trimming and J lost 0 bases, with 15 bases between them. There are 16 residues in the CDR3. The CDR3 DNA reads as TGTGCCAGCAGAGGTACCCAGGGGAGCTCTGGAAACACCATATATTTT. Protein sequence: CASRGTQGSSGNTIYF.

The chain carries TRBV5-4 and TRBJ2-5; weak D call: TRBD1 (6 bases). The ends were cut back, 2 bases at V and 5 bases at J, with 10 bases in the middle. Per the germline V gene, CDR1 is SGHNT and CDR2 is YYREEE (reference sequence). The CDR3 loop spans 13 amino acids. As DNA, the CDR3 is TGTGCCAGCAGCTTCACAGGGACGGAGACCCAGTACTTC. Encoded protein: CASSFTGTETQYF.

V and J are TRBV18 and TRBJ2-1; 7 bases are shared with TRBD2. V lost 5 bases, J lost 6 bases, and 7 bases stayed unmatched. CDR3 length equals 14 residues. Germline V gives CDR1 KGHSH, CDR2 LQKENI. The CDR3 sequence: CASSGRGGTNEQFF. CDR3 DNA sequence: TGTGCCAGCTCAGGGCGGGGAGGGACCAATGAGCAGTTCTTC.

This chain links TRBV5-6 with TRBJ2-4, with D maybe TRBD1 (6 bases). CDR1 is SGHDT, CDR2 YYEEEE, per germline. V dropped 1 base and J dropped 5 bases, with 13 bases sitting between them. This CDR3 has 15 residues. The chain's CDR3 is CASSLYSGAQNIQYF. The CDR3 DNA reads TGTGCCAGCAGCTTGTATTCAGGGGCCCAAAACATTCAGTACTTC. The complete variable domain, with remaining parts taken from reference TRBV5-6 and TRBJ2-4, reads DAGVTQSPTHLIKTRGQQVTLRCSPKSGHDTVSWYQQALGQGPQFIFQYYEEEERQRGNFPDRFSGHQFPNYSSELNVNALLLGDSALYLCASSLYSGAQNIQYFGAGTRLSVL.

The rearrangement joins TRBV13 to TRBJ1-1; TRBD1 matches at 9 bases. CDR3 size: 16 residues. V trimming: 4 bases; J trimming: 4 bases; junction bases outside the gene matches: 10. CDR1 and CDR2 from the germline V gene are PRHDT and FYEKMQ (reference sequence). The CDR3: CASSYGTGIKSTEAFF. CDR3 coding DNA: TGTGCCAGCAGCTATGGGACAGGGATAAAGAGCACTGAAGCTTTCTTT. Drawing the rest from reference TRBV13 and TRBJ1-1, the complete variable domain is AAGVIQSPRHLIKEKRETATLKCYPIPRHDTVYWYQQGPGQDPQFLISFYEKMQSDKGSIPDRFSAQQFSDYHSELNMSSLELGDSALYFCASSYGTGIKSTEAFFGQGTRLTVV.

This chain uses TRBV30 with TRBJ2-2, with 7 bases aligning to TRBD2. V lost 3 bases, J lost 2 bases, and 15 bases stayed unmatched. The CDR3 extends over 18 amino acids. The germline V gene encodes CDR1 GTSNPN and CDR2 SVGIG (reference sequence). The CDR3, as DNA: TGTGCCTGGAGGGGGTCATCGGGCGGGAGTTATAACACCGGGGAGCTGTTTTTT. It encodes CAWRGSSGGSYNTGELFF.

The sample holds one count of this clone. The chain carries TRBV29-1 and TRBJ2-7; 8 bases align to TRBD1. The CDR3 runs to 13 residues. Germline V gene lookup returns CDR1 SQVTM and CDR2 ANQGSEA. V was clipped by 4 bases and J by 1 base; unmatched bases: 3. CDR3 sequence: CSVVRTGSYEQYF. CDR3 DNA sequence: TGCAGCGTTGTAAGGACAGGGTCCTACGAGCAGTACTTC.

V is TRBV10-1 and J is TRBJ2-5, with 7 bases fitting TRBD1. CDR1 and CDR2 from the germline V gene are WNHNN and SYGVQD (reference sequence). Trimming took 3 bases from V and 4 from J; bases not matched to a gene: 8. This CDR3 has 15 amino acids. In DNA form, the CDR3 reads TGCGCCAGCAGTGAAGGGGGCGCGGTGGGAGAGACCCAGTACTTC. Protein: CASSEGGAVGETQYF.

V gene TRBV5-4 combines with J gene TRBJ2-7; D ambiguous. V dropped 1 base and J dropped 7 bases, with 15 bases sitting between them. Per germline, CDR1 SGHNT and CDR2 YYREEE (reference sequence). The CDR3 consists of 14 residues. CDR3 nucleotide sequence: TGTGCCAGCAGCTTGACGTTGAACTCCGGGGAGCAGTACTTC. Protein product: CASSLTLNSGEQYF.

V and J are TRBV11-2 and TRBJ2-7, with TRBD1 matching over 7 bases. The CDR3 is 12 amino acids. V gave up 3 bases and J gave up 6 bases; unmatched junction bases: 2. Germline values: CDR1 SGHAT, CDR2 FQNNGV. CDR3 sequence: CASSLDRIEQYF. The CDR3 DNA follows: TGTGCCAGCAGCTTGGACAGGATCGAGCAGTACTTC.

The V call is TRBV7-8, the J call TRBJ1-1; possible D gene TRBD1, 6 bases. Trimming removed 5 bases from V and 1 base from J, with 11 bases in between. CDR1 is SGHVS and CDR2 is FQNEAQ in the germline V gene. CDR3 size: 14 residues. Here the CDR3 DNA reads TGTGCCAGCAGCCGCCTACAGGGGAACACTGAAGCTTTCTTT. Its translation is CASSRLQGNTEAFF.

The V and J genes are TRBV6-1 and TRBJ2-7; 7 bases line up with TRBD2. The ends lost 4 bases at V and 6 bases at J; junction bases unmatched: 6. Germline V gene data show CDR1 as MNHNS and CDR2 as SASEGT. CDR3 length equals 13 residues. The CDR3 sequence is CASSAVTSREQYF. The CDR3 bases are TGTGCCAGCAGTGCAGTGACTAGCCGCGAGCAGTACTTC.

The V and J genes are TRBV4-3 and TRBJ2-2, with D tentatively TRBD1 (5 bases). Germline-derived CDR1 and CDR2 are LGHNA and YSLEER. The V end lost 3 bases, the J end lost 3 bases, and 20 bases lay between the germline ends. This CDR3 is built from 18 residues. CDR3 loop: CASSHWSAGSTDTGELFF. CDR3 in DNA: TGCGCCAGCAGCCACTGGTCCGCAGGGTCTACCGACACCGGGGAGCTGTTTTTT.